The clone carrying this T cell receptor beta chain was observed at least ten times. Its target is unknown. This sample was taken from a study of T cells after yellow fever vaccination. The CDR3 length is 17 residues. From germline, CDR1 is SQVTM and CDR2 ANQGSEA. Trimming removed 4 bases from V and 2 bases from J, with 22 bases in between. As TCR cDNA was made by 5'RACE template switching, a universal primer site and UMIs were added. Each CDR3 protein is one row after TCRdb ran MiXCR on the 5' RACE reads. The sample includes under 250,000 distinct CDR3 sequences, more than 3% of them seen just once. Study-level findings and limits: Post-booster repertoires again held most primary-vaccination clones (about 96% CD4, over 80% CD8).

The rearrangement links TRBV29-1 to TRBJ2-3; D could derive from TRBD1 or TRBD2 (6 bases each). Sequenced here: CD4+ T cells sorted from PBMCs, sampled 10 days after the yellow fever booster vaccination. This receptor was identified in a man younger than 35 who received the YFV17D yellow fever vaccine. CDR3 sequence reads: CSVGGGSGQTTTDTQYF. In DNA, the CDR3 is TGCAGCGTTGGGGGAGGATCGGGACAAACCACCACAGATACGCAGTATTTT.